The source of this T cell receptor (beta chain) is a study of blood T cell repertoires in COVID-19. Study background: Donors in the United States, Italy and Spain gave samples during acute or convalescent COVID-19. Sample material is recorded as cDNA or gDNA derived from T cells, B-cell-depleted T cells, or PBMCs.

The authors' processing: For nucleated cells, counts were estimated from reference gene primer amplification. Repertoires were generated with immunoSEQ multiplex PCR, while TCRdb's copy carries only in-frame clones and drops some. V, J and clone size reflect that table, while D and trimming were determined from the DNA. The table lists roughly 100,000 clones, about 90% of them singletons. V lost 3 bases, J lost 2 bases, and 2 bases stayed unmatched. The CDR3 loop spans 15 amino acids. Germline V gene data show CDR1 as SGHKS and CDR2 as YYEKEE (reference sequence). The V and J genes are TRBV5-5 and TRBJ1-3, with 10 bases matching TRBD1. Sequenced sample: peripheral blood. This sequence originates from a man between 50 and 59 years old with acute or convalescent COVID-19. The CDR3 sequence is CASSSGQGTGNTIYF. The DNA for the CDR3 is TGTGCCAGCAGCTCGGGACAGGGGACTGGAAACACCATATATTTT.